At least ten counts were recorded for the clone carrying this T cell receptor beta chain. Its antigen is not identified. CDR1 is SEHNR and CDR2 is FQNEAQ in the germline V gene (reference sequence). V was cut by 4 bases and J by 1 base, with 17 bases left in between. This CDR3 contains 16 residues. This sample is drawn from a study of T cells after yellow fever vaccination. Study-level results: Shared CD4/CD8 clonotypes were a small share, likely from convergent recombination. A secondary response was less intense yet reached its peak sooner, at day 5 versus 15.

A process of 5'RACE template switching, which added a universal primer site and UMIs, was used to make TCR cDNA. From the 5' RACE reads, TCRdb called clonotypes with MiXCR, one entry per CDR3 protein. Of around 310,000 distinct CDR3 sequences listed, about 4.5% are singletons. Sequenced here: PBMCs, sampled 15 days after the yellow fever booster vaccination. The TCR was taken from a man aged 18 to 29 who received the YFV17D yellow fever vaccine. The chain uses TRBV7-9 and TRBJ2-7, with D possibly being TRBD1 (6 bases). The CDR3 spells CASSSSPGHLSYEQYF. CDR3 coding DNA: TGTGCCAGCAGCTCTTCCCCGGGACACCTATCCTACGAGCAGTACTTC.